Below, 28 T cell receptor beta chains from the same sample are listed, as sequenced in a study of T-cell memory formation after mild COVID-19. In TCRdb, the 5' RACE reads were re-called with MiXCR into one record per CDR3 protein. The sample comprises about 110,000 distinct CDR3 sequences, 15% to 20% of which are singletons, and approximately 5.1% rests with the top ten. The sequenced sample consisted of PBMCs or a T cell subset sorted from them (not recorded which). These receptors came from a man in his late teens or twenties who had mild COVID-19 (a few samples of this study predate the infection). Cell type and time point are not known.

There are a few counts of this clonotype. The rearrangement links TRBV5-1 to TRBJ2-1; D is unclear. This CDR3 is 17 amino acids long. From germline, CDR1 is SGHRS and CDR2 YFSETQ. Trimming removed 1 base from V and 7 bases from J, with 21 bases in between. The CDR3 sequence is CASSLSAGPSLRNEQFF. DNA of the CDR3: TGCGCCAGCAGCTTGTCGGCAGGCCCATCCCTACGGAATGAGCAGTTCTTC. The full variable domain, in which reference TRBV5-1 and TRBJ2-1 provide the parts outside the CDR3, is KAGVTQTPRYLIKTRGQQVTLSCSPISGHRSVSWYQQTPGQGLQFLFEYFSETQRNKGNFPGRFSGRQFSNSRSEMNVSTLELGDSALYLCASSLSAGPSLRNEQFFGPGTRLTVL.

V usage is TRBV25-1 and J usage is TRBJ1-6; no clear D. With 3 bases removed from V and 7 bases from J, the gap between germline ends came to 10 bases. The CDR3 is 14 residues long. CDR1 is MGHDK, CDR2 SYGVNS, per germline. This CDR3 is CASSEMGRNSPLHF. For the CDR3, the DNA is TGTGCCAGCAGTGAGATGGGGAGGAATTCACCCCTCCACTTT.

A few counts support this clonotype. V usage is TRBV30 and J usage is TRBJ2-2; D might be TRBD1 (6 bases). CDR1 is GTSNPN, CDR2 SVGIG, per germline (reference sequence). Trimming took off 1 base at V and 0 bases at J, with 9 bases between the two ends. The CDR3 sequence is 15 residues long. The CDR3 nucleotides read TGTGCCTGGAGTGCCAACAGGGCGAACACCGGGGAGCTGTTTTTT. Protein sequence: CAWSANRANTGELFF.

This clonotype was seen a few times. The chain carries TRBV6-2 or TRBV6-3 and TRBJ2-2; D possibly corresponds to TRBD1 (6 bases). Germline CDR1 reads MNHEY; CDR2 reads SVGEGT. V was trimmed by 9 bases and J by 4 bases, leaving 15 bases between them. The length of the CDR3 is 14 residues. CDR3 bases: TGTGCCAGTTCGACAGTGGGGGCCACCGGGGAGCTGTTTTTT. This encodes CASSTVGATGELFF.

The rearrangement links TRBV6-5 to TRBJ2-4; tentatively, D is TRBD1 or TRBD2 (5 bases each). Germline-derived CDR1 and CDR2 are MNHEY and SVGAGI. Trimming shortened V by 0 bases and J by 6 bases, and 15 bases separated the two germline ends. The CDR3 runs to 16 residues. The DNA of the CDR3 is TGTGCCAGCAGTTACTCGTATGGGACCTATTCAAACATTCAGTACTTC. Its translation is CASSYSYGTYSNIQYF.

The chain has TRBV4-2 and TRBJ2-3; possible D gene TRBD2, 6 bases. Trimming took 1 base from V and 5 from J, leaving 16 bases between them. The CDR3 extends over 16 amino acids. Looked up from germline, CDR1 is LGHNA and CDR2 is YNFKEQ. CDR3: CASSQAAGPEGDTQYF. CDR3 nucleotides: TGTGCCAGCAGCCAAGCGGCAGGACCGGAGGGAGATACGCAGTATTTT.

This clonotype was found a few times. The V and J genes are TRBV7-3 and TRBJ2-1; 10 bases align to TRBD2. This CDR3 is built from 16 residues. The germline V gene has CDR1 SGHTA and CDR2 FQGTGA. V was pared by 4 bases and J by 7 bases, with 10 bases of the junction left unmatched. CDR3 sequence: CASSSRLAGAVNEQFF. The DNA for the CDR3 is TGTGCCAGCAGCTCTCGACTAGCGGGTGCCGTGAATGAGCAGTTCTTC.

This chain connects TRBV7-3 to TRBJ1-1; D gene unclear. The CDR3 is 14 residues long. The germline V gene encodes CDR1 SGHTA and CDR2 FQGTGA. V was pared by 3 bases and J by 0 bases, with 8 bases between. The CDR3 loop reads CASSFQEVNTEAFF. As DNA, the CDR3 is TGTGCCAGCAGCTTTCAGGAGGTGAACACTGAAGCTTTCTTT.

Only a few counts were recorded for this clonotype. The V and J genes are TRBV3-1 and TRBJ1-1; TRBD1 aligns across 7 bases. The CDR3 consists of 17 residues. Germline V CDR1 and CDR2: LGHDT, YNNKEL (reference sequence). V was clipped by 3 bases and J by 7 bases; unmatched bases: 17. The CDR3 DNA reads as TGTGCCAGCAGCCAGGCCTTAAGGGCAGGGGGGAATGGTGAAGCTTTCTTT. Protein product: CASSQALRAGGNGEAFF.

The chain uses TRBV9 and TRBJ1-2, with 9 bases fitting TRBD1. CDR1 and CDR2 from the germline V gene are SGDLS and YYNGEE. CDR3 size: 15 residues. The V segment lost 1 base and the J segment 6 bases; nucleotides outside the gene matches: 7. The CDR3 spells CASSVTQGARDGYTF. Written as DNA, the CDR3 is TGTGCCAGCAGCGTAACACAGGGGGCGCGGGATGGCTACACCTTC.

This clonotype was counted many times. The chain combines TRBV5-4 with TRBJ2-3; D gene uncertain. Germline CDR1 and CDR2: SGHNT and YYREEE (reference sequence). V lost 2 bases and J lost 6, with 4 bases in between. The length of the CDR3 is 11 residues. CDR3 DNA: TGTGCCAGCAGCTTTAGGGATACGCAGTATTTT. It translates to CASSFRDTQYF.

Only a few counts were recorded for this clonotype. V and J are TRBV4-1 and TRBJ1-2; no clear D gene. V was shortened by 0 bases and J by 0 bases, with 11 bases between the two germline ends. The CDR3 loop spans 16 amino acids. Germline values: CDR1 MGHRA, CDR2 YSYEKL. DNA for the CDR3: TGCGCCAGCAGCCAAGAAGAGGGAATAGCTAACTATGGCTACACCTTC. It yields the protein CASSQEEGIANYGYTF.

This clonotype occurred a few times. The genes are TRBV5-6 and TRBJ2-4; 8 bases fit TRBD1. CDR1 and CDR2 (germline): SGHDT, YYEEEE. This CDR3 is built from 15 residues. V lost 5 bases and J lost 0; bases outside the gene matches: 4. For the CDR3, the DNA is TGTGCCAGCAGGCAACAGGGGGGAGCCAAAAACATTCAGTACTTC. This gives the protein CASRQQGGAKNIQYF.

A few counts support this clonotype. V gene TRBV27 combines with J gene TRBJ2-1; no clear D. CDR3 length: 9 amino acids. Germline-derived CDR1 and CDR2 are MNHEY and SMNVEV (reference sequence). V lost 5 bases and J lost 10, with 3 bases in between. CDR3 loop: CASSPEQFF. For the CDR3, the DNA is TGTGCCAGCAGTCCCGAGCAGTTCTTC.

This clonotype was seen at least ten times. The chain employs TRBV11-2 and TRBJ2-5; tentatively, D is TRBD2 (5 bases). The CDR3 is 14 amino acids. V shed 3 bases and J shed 5 bases, with 13 bases lying between them. Germline-derived CDR1 and CDR2 are SGHAT and FQNNGV. The CDR3 loop reads CASSFIASQETQYF. DNA of the CDR3: TGTGCCAGCAGCTTTATAGCGAGCCAGGAGACCCAGTACTTC.

In its sample, this clonotype was seen a few times. The V gene is TRBV5-1, the J gene TRBJ1-3; possible D gene TRBD1, 6 bases. V lost 4 bases, J lost 4 bases, and 18 bases lay in between. Germline V lookup: CDR1 SGHRS, CDR2 YFSETQ. This CDR3 spans 16 amino acids. CDR3 sequence: CASSNTLQGAGNTIYF. DNA for the CDR3: TGCGCCAGCAGCAACACCCTACAGGGAGCAGGAAACACCATATATTTT.

This clonotype came up many times. The chain joins TRBV12-3 or TRBV12-4 to TRBJ2-7; the D gene is possibly TRBD1 (5 bases). Trimming removed 6 bases at V and 5 bases at J, with 20 bases between. This CDR3 spans 15 amino acids. Here the CDR3 reads CASSLQTTGSNEQYF. CDR3 coding DNA: TGTGCCAGCAGCCTACAAACCACAGGTAGCAACGAGCAGTACTTC.

This clonotype was counted many times. This chain joins TRBV18 and TRBJ1-1; D not resolved. Germline V CDR1 and CDR2: KGHSH, LQKENI. V was pared by 3 bases and J by 0 bases, with 5 bases between. The CDR3 contains 13 residues. The CDR3 loop reads CASSPDLNTEAFF. The CDR3 nucleotides read TGTGCCAGCTCACCCGACTTGAACACTGAAGCTTTCTTT.

This chain links TRBV20-1 with TRBJ2-5; 7 bases are a match to TRBD2. The CDR3 is made up of 13 amino acids. Germline assignment: CDR1 DFQATT and CDR2 SNEGSKA (reference sequence). After removal of 3 bases from V and 4 bases from J, the junction contained 5 bases not matched to a gene. This chain's CDR3 is CSASGGSSETQYF. CDR3 in DNA: TGCAGTGCTAGCGGGGGGTCTTCAGAGACCCAGTACTTC.

The V gene is TRBV4-1, the J gene TRBJ1-2; 7 bases agree with TRBD1. Per the germline V gene, CDR1 is MGHRA and CDR2 is YSYEKL. The CDR3 totals 16 residues. The V segment lost 3 bases and the J segment 3 bases; nucleotides outside the gene matches: 10. CDR3 residues: CASSQRKTGLDYGYTF. CDR3 DNA sequence: TGCGCCAGCAGCCAGAGGAAGACAGGGTTGGACTATGGCTACACCTTC.

The V and J genes are TRBV18 and TRBJ2-7, with D possibly TRBD1 on 5 matching bases. V lost 8 bases to trimming and J lost 7 bases, with 15 bases between them. The V gene's germline CDR1 is KGHSH and CDR2 LQKENI. This CDR3 has 12 amino acids. The CDR3 loop is CASGANAWEQYV. Written as DNA, the CDR3 is TGTGCCAGCGGGGCAAACGCGTGGGAGCAGTACGTC.

This clonotype was seen only a few times. The rearrangement joins TRBV4-3 to TRBJ2-7; D not resolved. This CDR3 comprises 14 residues. Germline CDR1 reads LGHNA; CDR2 reads YSLEER. Trimming took 3 bases from V and 0 from J, leaving 9 bases between them. The CDR3 sequence is CASSQYKSSYEQYF. CDR3 in DNA: TGCGCCAGCAGCCAGTACAAGAGCTCCTACGAGCAGTACTTC.

This clonotype has a handful of counts. This chain connects TRBV2 to TRBJ2-5; 12 bases map to TRBD1. The CDR3 loop spans 13 amino acids. Looked up from germline, CDR1 is SNHLY and CDR2 is FYNNEI. After removal of 11 bases from V and 4 bases from J, the junction contained 5 bases not matched to a gene. CDR3 bases: TGTGCCGGGACAGGGGGCCGTGGAGAGACCCAGTACTTC. Protein sequence: CAGTGGRGETQYF.

This clonotype was seen a few times. The chain links TRBV6-5 to TRBJ1-4, with D tentatively TRBD1 (5 bases). Looked up from germline, CDR1 is MNHEY and CDR2 is SVGAGI. Trimming removed 0 bases at V and 8 bases at J, with 10 bases between. There are 14 residues in the CDR3. The CDR3 nucleotides read TGTGCCAGCAGTTACTCACAGGTCAGGGAAAAACTGTTTTTT. This encodes CASSYSQVREKLFF.

The chain combines TRBV20-1 with TRBJ1-1; D remains unclear. There are 13 residues in the CDR3. The V end lost 1 base, the J end lost 3 bases, and 9 bases lay between the germline ends. Germline assignment: CDR1 DFQATT and CDR2 SNEGSKA (reference sequence). CDR3: CSARATRHTEAFF. The CDR3 DNA sequence: TGCAGTGCTAGAGCAACACGGCACACTGAAGCTTTCTTT.

As concerns this clonotype: One end of the junction is discordant with germline, which a read error may explain. The genes are TRBV6-5 and TRBJ2-6, with D maybe TRBD1 (5 bases). In germline, CDR1 is MNHEY, CDR2 SVGAGI. This CDR3 is 15 amino acids long. CDR3 in DNA: TGTGCCAGCAGGCGAACGGTGGCTGGGGCCACCGTCCTGACTTTC. This sequence encodes CASRRTVAGATVLTF.

CDR3 sequence: CASSLRGMNTEAFF. In DNA form, the CDR3 reads TGTGCCAGCAGTTTAAGAGGAATGAACACTGAAGCTTTCTTT. The chain couples TRBV12-3 or TRBV12-4 to TRBJ1-1; D uncertain. Trimming shortened V by 2 bases and J by 0 bases, and 7 bases separated the two germline ends. This CDR3 is built from 14 residues.

This clonotype was picked up a small number of times. V and J are TRBV20-1 and TRBJ1-4; weak D call: TRBD1 (5 bases). From germline, CDR1 is DFQATT and CDR2 SNEGSKA (reference sequence). This CDR3 comprises 14 residues. Trimming pared 6 bases from V and 8 bases from J, leaving 19 bases between. Written as DNA, the CDR3 is TGCAGTGCCATTCCCGACAGAGCTGGAGAAAAACTGTTTTTT. It encodes CSAIPDRAGEKLFF.